Sequencing of this T cell receptor beta chain was carried out in a study of early T cells in non-severe SARS-CoV-2 infection. This clonotype was detected ten times or more. Molecules of cDNA were individually given unique molecular identifiers that were attached to them. TCRdb re-derived calls from the 5' RACE reads in MiXCR, one entry per CDR3 protein. The sample gives more than 65,000 distinct CDR3 sequences, 12% of which show up once; 3.5% to 4.5% is in the top ten. The CDR3 contains 15 residues. The junction had 10 bases not matched to a gene; V was cut back by 7 bases and J by 10 bases. In germline, CDR1 is SGHTA, CDR2 FQGNSA.

The sequencing sample was made of whole blood. This receptor was obtained from an adult who was a healthcare worker with PCR-confirmed SARS-CoV-2 infection or an uninfected control (not recorded which). V is TRBV7-2 and J is TRBJ2-1, with 13 bases fitting TRBD2. In DNA, the CDR3 is TGTGCCAGCAACCTCCGAGGACTAGCGGGAGACGAGCAGTTCTTC. This translates into CASNLRGLAGDEQFF.